This entry lists 16 T cell receptor beta chains sequenced from one sample in a study of OX40 agonist ivuxolimab in advanced cancers. Sequenced by immunoSEQ multiplex PCR; TCRdb stores in-frame clones only, minus some. The data hold about 68,000 clones, with around 87% observed a single time. The sample in question was CD4+ or CD8+ T cells sorted from blood, obtained in a trial of the OX40 agonist ivuxolimab. The receptors come from an adult with an advanced solid tumor such as melanoma, head and neck, liver or kidney cancer.

The chain employs TRBV29-1 and TRBJ1-2; D not resolved. V was cut by 0 bases and J by 4 bases, with 6 bases left in between. The CDR3 contains 12 residues. The V gene's germline CDR1 is SQVTM and CDR2 ANQGSEA. The DNA of the CDR3 is TGCAGCGTTGAAGATAACCCCTATGGCTACACCTTC. Translation gives CSVEDNPYGYTF.

The chain joins TRBV7-2 to TRBJ2-3, with 10 bases identical to TRBD2. CDR1 is SGHTA and CDR2 is FQGNSA in the germline V gene. This CDR3 is built from 17 residues. J lost 2 bases, V lost 1 base, and 6 bases had no gene match. CDR3 nucleotides: TGTGCCAGCAGCTTAGTAGCGGGAGGCCAAAACACAGATACGCAGTATTTT. Its protein is CASSLVAGGQNTDTQYF.

V and J are TRBV6-5 and TRBJ2-3, with D possibly TRBD1 on 6 matching bases. The germline V and J ends were trimmed by 0 bases and 2 bases, with 12 bases remaining between them. This CDR3 comprises 16 residues. The germline V gene has CDR1 MNHEY and CDR2 SVGAGI. In nucleotides, the CDR3 is TGTGCCAGCAGTTACTCGGGCAGGGGATTCACAGATACGCAGTATTTT. It codes for CASSYSGRGFTDTQYF.

The chain links TRBV11-3 to TRBJ2-1, with TRBD1 matching over 10 bases. Per the germline V gene, CDR1 is SGHNT and CDR2 is YENEEA. The CDR3 extends over 15 amino acids. The V segment lost 5 bases and the J segment 6 bases; nucleotides outside the gene matches: 7. CDR3: CASSAGQGEGNEQFF. The CDR3 DNA follows: TGTGCCAGCAGCGCTGGACAGGGGGAAGGCAATGAGCAGTTCTTC.

Comment on this clone: This same CDR3 is encoded by further DNA sequences in the sample. The V and J genes are TRBV5-6 and TRBJ2-3; no firm D call. This CDR3 is 14 amino acids long. Germline CDR1 reads SGHDT; CDR2 reads YYEEEE. V lost 5 bases and J lost 5, with 15 bases in between. CDR3 sequence reads: CASSLTGYQDTQYF. The CDR3 DNA is TGTGCCAGCAGTCTGACCGGTTATCAAGATACGCAGTATTTT.

The chain links TRBV7-9 to TRBJ2-1; 8 bases are a match to TRBD2. The V gene end was trimmed by 1 base and the J gene end by 6 bases; junction bases not matched to a gene: 5. The length of the CDR3 is 15 residues. The germline V gene encodes CDR1 SEHNR and CDR2 FQNEAQ (reference sequence). CDR3 in DNA: TGTGCCAGCAGCTTAGAGGCTAGCGGGCGCAATGAGCAGTTCTTC. Translation gives CASSLEASGRNEQFF.

The chain joins TRBV28 to TRBJ2-1; TRBD2 agrees at 9 bases. This CDR3 is built from 12 residues. J gave up 10 bases and V 6 bases, and 4 bases lay outside the gene matches. CDR1 MDHEN and CDR2 SYDVKM come from the germline V gene. CDR3 region: CASRGGTSEQFF. As DNA, the CDR3 is TGTGCCAGCAGGGGGGGGACTAGCGAGCAGTTCTTC. Based on the CDR3 plus reference TRBV28 and TRBJ2-1, the full variable domain is DVKVTQSSRYLVKRTGEKVFLECVQDMDHENMFWYRQDPGLGLRLIYFSYDVKMKEKGDIPEGYSVSREKKERFSLILESASTNQTSMYLCASRGGTSEQFFGPGTRLTVL.

CDR3: CASSSPIAGVREQYF. CDR3 coding DNA: TGTGCCAGCAGTTCACCTATAGCGGGAGTACGCGAGCAGTACTTC. The J gene is TRBJ2-7, the V gene TRBV28, with TRBD2 identical over 9 bases. CDR3 length: 15 residues. The junction had 10 bases not matched to a gene; V was cut back by 4 bases and J by 6 bases. Per the germline V gene, CDR1 is MDHEN and CDR2 is SYDVKM.

The chain carries TRBV7-9 and TRBJ2-1, with 11 bases fitting TRBD2. The V gene end was trimmed by 5 bases and the J gene end by 8 bases; junction bases not matched to a gene: 8. The CDR3 is made up of 15 amino acids. The germline CDR1 and CDR2 sequences are SEHNR and FQNEAQ (reference sequence). CDR3 sequence (DNA): TGTGCCAGCAGCCACCCGACTAGCGGGATAGATGAGCAGTTCTTC. Translated: CASSHPTSGIDEQFF.

The chain employs TRBV13 and TRBJ1-3; TRBD1 aligns across 11 bases. The V gene's germline CDR1 is PRHDT and CDR2 FYEKMQ (reference sequence). The CDR3 is 17 amino acids. The junction had 6 bases not matched to a gene; V was cut back by 5 bases and J by 0 bases. CDR3: CASSPGQGAISGNTIYF. DNA of the CDR3: TGTGCCAGCAGCCCCGGACAGGGGGCGATCTCTGGAAACACCATATATTTT. The full variable domain, its missing parts supplied by reference TRBV13 and TRBJ1-3, is AAGVIQSPRHLIKEKRETATLKCYPIPRHDTVYWYQQGPGQDPQFLISFYEKMQSDKGSIPDRFSAQQFSDYHSELNMSSLELGDSALYFCASSPGQGAISGNTIYFGEGSWLTVV.

The rearrangement links TRBV28 to TRBJ1-2, with D perhaps matching TRBD1 (6 bases). Germline CDR1 reads MDHEN; CDR2 reads SYDVKM. The CDR3 sequence is 13 residues long. The V end lost 4 bases, the J end lost 4 bases, and 10 bases lay between the germline ends. The CDR3 loop reads CASSYQGTYGYTF. CDR3 nucleotide sequence: TGTGCCAGCAGTTACCAGGGGACCTATGGCTACACCTTC.

This chain connects TRBV5-1 to TRBJ1-1; perhaps TRBD1 as D (5 bases). This CDR3 has 14 residues. V was clipped by 4 bases and J by 0 bases, with 10 bases between them. Germline V gives CDR1 SGHRS, CDR2 YFSETQ. In DNA, the CDR3 is TGCGCCAGCAGCCAGGACACGGTGAACACTGAAGCTTTCTTT. This encodes CASSQDTVNTEAFF. Combining the CDR3 with reference TRBV5-1 and TRBJ1-1 gives the whole variable domain KAGVTQTPRYLIKTRGQQVTLSCSPISGHRSVSWYQQTPGQGLQFLFEYFSETQRNKGNFPGRFSGRQFSNSRSEMNVSTLELGDSALYLCASSQDTVNTEAFFGQGTRLTVV.

The chain employs TRBV10-3 and TRBJ2-1; 10 nucleotides match TRBD2. With V trimmed by 0 bases and J by 8 bases, 10 bases remained unmatched. Germline V lookup: CDR1 ENHRY, CDR2 SYGVKD. CDR3 length: 17 residues. The CDR3 nucleotides read TGTGCCATCAGTGAGTCCTCCTCTAGCGGGAGTCGGGATGAGCAGTTCTTC. It codes for CAISESSSSGSRDEQFF.

The rearrangement joins TRBV7-9 to TRBJ1-4; tentatively, D is TRBD1 (6 bases). The CDR3 is 17 residues long. Germline V gives CDR1 SEHNR, CDR2 FQNEAQ (reference sequence). The V end was cut by 5 bases, the J end by 2 bases, with 18 bases between. CDR3 in DNA: TGTGCCAGCAGCCCTGCTGGGGGCCTCATTACTAATGAAAAACTGTTTTTT. It codes for CASSPAGGLITNEKLFF.

The chain carries TRBV28 and TRBJ1-2; D is undetermined. The CDR3 runs 12 residues. V lost 2 bases and J 4 bases, leaving 5 bases between the germline ends. Germline CDR1 reads MDHEN; CDR2 reads SYDVKM. CDR3 loop: CASSLAAYGYTF. The CDR3 nucleotides are TGTGCCAGCAGTTTAGCGGCCTATGGCTACACCTTC.

The chain uses TRBV4-2 and TRBJ2-3; 12 nucleotides match TRBD2. Germline trimming cut 3 bases from V and 5 bases from J; bases unmatched to any gene: 6. Looked up from germline, CDR1 is LGHNA and CDR2 is YNFKEQ. The CDR3 has 16 amino acids. CDR3 DNA sequence: TGTGCCAGCAGCCAGACTAGCGGGAGTTCCATAGATACGCAGTATTTT. It yields the protein CASSQTSGSSIDTQYF.